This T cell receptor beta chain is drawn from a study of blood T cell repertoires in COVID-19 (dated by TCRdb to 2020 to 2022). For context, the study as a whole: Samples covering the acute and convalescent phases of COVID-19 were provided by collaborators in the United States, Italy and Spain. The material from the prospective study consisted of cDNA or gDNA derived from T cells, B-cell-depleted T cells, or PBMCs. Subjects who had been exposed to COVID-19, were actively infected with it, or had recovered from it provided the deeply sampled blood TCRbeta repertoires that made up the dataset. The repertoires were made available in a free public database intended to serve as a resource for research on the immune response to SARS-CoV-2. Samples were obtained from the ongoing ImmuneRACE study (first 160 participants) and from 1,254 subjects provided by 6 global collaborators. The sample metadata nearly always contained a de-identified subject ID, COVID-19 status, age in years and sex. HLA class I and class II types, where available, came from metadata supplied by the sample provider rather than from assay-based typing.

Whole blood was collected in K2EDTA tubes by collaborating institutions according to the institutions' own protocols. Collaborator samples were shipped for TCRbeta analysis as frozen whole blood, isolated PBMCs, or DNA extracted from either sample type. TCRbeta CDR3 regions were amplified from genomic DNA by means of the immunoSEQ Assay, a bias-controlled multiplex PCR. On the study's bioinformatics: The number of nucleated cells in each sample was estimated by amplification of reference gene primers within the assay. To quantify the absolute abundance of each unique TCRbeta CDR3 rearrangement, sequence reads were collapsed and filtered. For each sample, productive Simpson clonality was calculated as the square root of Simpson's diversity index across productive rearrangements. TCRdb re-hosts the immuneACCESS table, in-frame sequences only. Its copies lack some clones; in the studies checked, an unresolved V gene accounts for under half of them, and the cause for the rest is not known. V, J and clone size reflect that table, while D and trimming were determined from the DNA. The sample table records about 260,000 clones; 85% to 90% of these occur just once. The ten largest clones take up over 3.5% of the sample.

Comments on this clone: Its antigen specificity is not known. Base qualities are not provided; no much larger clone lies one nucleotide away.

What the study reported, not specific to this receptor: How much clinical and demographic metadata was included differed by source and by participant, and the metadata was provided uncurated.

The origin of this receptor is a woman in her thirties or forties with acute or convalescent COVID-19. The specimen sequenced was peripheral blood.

The CDR3: CAWNPGGASYNEQFF. Here is the DNA: TGTGCCTGGAATCCGGGGGGGGCCTCCTACAATGAGCAGTTCTTC. The chain uses TRBV30 and TRBJ2-1, with TRBD2 matching 8 junction bases. Trimming takes 4 bases off V and 0 bases off J; junction bases not matched to a gene: 5. From its cysteine to its phenylalanine, the CDR3 spans 15 amino acids. CDR3 DNA only is kept here, 45 bases in frame from base 1. The germline V gene (reference sequence) gives CDR1 as GTSNPN and CDR2 as SVGIG.